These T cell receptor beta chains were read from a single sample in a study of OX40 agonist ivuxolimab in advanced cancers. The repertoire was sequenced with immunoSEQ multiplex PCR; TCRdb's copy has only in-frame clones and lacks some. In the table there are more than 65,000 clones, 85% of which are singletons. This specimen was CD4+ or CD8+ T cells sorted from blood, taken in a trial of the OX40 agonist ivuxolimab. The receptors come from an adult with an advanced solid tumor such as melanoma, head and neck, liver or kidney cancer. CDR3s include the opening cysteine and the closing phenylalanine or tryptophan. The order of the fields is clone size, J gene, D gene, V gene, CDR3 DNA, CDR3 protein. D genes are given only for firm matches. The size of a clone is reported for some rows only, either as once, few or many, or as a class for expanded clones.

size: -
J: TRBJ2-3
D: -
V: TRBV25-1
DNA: TGTGCCAGCGGACGCACAGATACGCAGTATTTT
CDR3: CASGRTDTQYF

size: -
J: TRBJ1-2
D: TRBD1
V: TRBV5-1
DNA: TGCGCCAGCAGCTCGGGACAGATCTCAACGACTAACTATGGCTACACCTTC
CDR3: CASSSGQISTTNYGYTF

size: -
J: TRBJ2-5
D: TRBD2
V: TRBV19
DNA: TGTGCCAGTAGTATGGGGGGGTTTCGGGAGACCCAGTACTTC
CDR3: CASSMGGFRETQYF

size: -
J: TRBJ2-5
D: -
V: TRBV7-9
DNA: TGTGCCAGTCGACGGGACCAAGAGACCCAGTACTTC
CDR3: CASRRDQETQYF

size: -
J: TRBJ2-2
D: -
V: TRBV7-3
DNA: TGTGCCAGCAGCTTGAGACAGAACACCGGGGAGCTGTTTTTT
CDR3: CASSLRQNTGELFF

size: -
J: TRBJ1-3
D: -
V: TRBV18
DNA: TGTGCCAGCTCAGCCTCAGAGCCCTCTGGAAACACCATATATTTT
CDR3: CASSASEPSGNTIYF

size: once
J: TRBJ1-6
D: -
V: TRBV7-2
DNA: TGTGCCAGCAGCTTATTGGGTTCCTGGTCACCCCTCCACTTT
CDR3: CASSLLGSWSPLHF

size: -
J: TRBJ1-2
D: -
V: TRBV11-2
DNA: TGTGCCAGCAGCTCGGGACAACGAATTGACAATGGCTACACCTTC
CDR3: CASSSGQRIDNGYTF

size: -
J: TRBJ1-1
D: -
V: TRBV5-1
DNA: TGCGCCAGCAGCTTGGATCCAGGGGTTAGAACTGAAGCTTTCTTT
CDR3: CASSLDPGVRTEAFF

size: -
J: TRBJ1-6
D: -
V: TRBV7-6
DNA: TGTGCCAGCAGCGTACAGGGTAGCAATTCACCCCTCCACTTT
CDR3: CASSVQGSNSPLHF

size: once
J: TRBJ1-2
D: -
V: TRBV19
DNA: TGTGCCAGTAACCAATGGGCCCATGGCTACACCTTC
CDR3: CASNQWAHGYTF

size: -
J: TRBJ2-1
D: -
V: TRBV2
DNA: TGTGCCAGCTCTACGACCCGTTACAATGAGCAGTTCTTC
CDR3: CASSTTRYNEQFF

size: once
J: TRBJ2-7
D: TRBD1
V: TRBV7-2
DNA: TGTGCCAGCAGCTCCATACAGGGGGGTAGCTACGAGCAGTACTTC
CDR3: CASSSIQGGSYEQYF

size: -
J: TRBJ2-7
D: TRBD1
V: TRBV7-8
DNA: TGTGCCAGCAGCTTCGGGACAGGGGGCTCCTACGAGCAGTACTTC
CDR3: CASSFGTGGSYEQYF

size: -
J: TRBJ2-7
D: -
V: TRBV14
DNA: TGTGCCAGCAGCCAAGGACTAGCCTACGAGCAGTACTTC
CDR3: CASSQGLAYEQYF

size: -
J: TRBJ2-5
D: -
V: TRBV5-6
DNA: TGTGCCAGCAGCTTGGACAGGTTCATGGAGACCCAGTACTTC
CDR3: CASSLDRFMETQYF

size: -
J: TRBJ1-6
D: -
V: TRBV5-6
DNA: TGTGCCAGCAGCTTGGAAGGGTCGCCCCTCCACTTT
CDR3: CASSLEGSPLHF

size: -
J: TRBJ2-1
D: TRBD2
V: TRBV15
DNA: TGTGCCACCAGCAGAGTGGGAGCGGGGGGGGTCTACAATGAGCAGTTCTTC
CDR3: CATSRVGAGGVYNEQFF